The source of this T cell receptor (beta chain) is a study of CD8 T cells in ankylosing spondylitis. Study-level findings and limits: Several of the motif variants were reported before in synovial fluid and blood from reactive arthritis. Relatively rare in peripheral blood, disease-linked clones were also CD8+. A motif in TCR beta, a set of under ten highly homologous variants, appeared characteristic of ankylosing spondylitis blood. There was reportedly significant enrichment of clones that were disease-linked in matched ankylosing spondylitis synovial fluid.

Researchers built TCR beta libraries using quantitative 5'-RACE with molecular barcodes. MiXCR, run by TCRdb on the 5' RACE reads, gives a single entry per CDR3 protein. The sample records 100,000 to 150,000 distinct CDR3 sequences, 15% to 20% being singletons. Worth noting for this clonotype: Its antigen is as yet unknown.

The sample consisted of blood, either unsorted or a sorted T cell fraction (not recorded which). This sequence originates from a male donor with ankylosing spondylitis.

The CDR3 region is CASRGQNTGELFF. The CDR3 DNA reads TGTGCCAGCAGGGGACAGAACACCGGGGAGCTGTTTTTT. The chain employs TRBV9 and TRBJ2-2; D might be TRBD1 (6 bases). Per germline, CDR1 SGDLS and CDR2 YYNGEE. Trimming pared 5 bases from V and 1 base from J, leaving 6 bases between. The CDR3 contains 13 residues.